This TCR beta chain stems from a study of identical twins. This CDR3 contains 16 residues. Germline V gene sequence: CDR1 LNHNV, CDR2 YYDKDF (reference sequence). Trimming removed 0 bases at V and 2 bases at J, with 14 bases between. This clonotype has only a few counts. Its antigen is not identified. TCRdb independently ran MiXCR on the 5' RACE reads; one entry per CDR3 protein. The sample yields about 220,000 distinct CDR3 sequences, roughly 7.1% seen once. General observations from the study: Fewer insertions were carried by abundant cord blood beta clonotypes, but none was seen in memory repertoires. Out-of-frame alpha sequences common to twins exhibited a surplus of low generation probability.

This same sample was also part of a study on T cells expressing NK-cell markers. According to that study: In the group of eight sequenced donors, seven were HCMV-seropositive and one was seronegative. Dominant NKG2C+ clonotype frequencies of about 1.0-8% of CD8+ T cells were measured in about six donors.

Sequencing used CD8+ T cells sorted from blood. This rearrangement joins TRBV15 to TRBJ2-7; a weak D match, TRBD2 (6 bases). The source of this sequence is a woman younger than 35 in good health. The CDR3 coding sequence is TGTGCCACCAGCAGAGATCGTTCGGGAGCTGCCTACGAGCAGTACTTC. Its translation is CATSRDRSGAAYEQYF.